This entry is about one T cell receptor (beta chain). What it binds is not known. The sample originates from a study of follicular helper T cells after annual influenza vaccination. Study information: Some donors were sampled over the 2013-2014, 2014-2015 and 2015-2016 vaccinations. Findings of the study overall: Productive TCRB sequences came from only about 9-22% of cells. For non-cTfh compartments, undersampling could not be ruled out. Day 7 ICOS+CD38+ clones later appeared mostly in ICOS-CD38- cTfh.

Time point given: 2015-2016 season, pre-vaccination. Trimming shortened V by 5 bases and J by 1 base, and 8 bases separated the two germline ends. The germline CDR1 and CDR2 sequences are MNHEY and SVGAGI. The CDR3 consists of 13 residues. The repertoire was sequenced with immunoSEQ multiplex PCR; TCRdb's copy has only in-frame clones and lacks some. In the table there are fewer than 15,000 clones, roughly 80% of which are singletons. The source is an adult who received the influenza vaccine. The J gene is TRBJ1-1, the V gene TRBV6-5; the D is unclear. The source material was CXCR5- memory CD4+ T cells sorted from blood, sampled on the day of influenza vaccination. CDR3 sequence reads: CASSDTSNTEAFF. CDR3 sequence (DNA): TGTGCCAGCAGTGACACTTCGAACACTGAAGCTTTCTTT.